Shown below are 11 T cell receptor beta chains from a single sample sequenced in a study of blood T cell dynamics during melanoma immunotherapy. The assay was immunoSEQ multiplex PCR, and TCRdb's table has in-frame clones only and misses some. Here the sample spans roughly 6,100 clones, around 90% being singletons. Specified time point: pre-treatment baseline. The material sequenced was cell-free DNA from blood, taken from a patient treated with checkpoint blockade. These receptors were collected from a human donor with melanoma.

The rearrangement links TRBV18 to TRBJ2-6, with a tentative D call TRBD1 (6 bases). The V end lost 3 bases, the J end lost 2 bases, and 20 bases lay between the germline ends. Germline CDR1 and CDR2: KGHSH and LQKENI. The length of the CDR3 is 19 residues. CDR3: CASSPRAGTKVPGANVLTF. CDR3 coding DNA: TGTGCCAGCTCACCTCGTGCCGGGACAAAAGTTCCTGGGGCCAACGTCCTGACTTTC.

The chain links TRBV11-2 to TRBJ2-1; 7 nucleotides match TRBD1. V lost 5 bases, J lost 5 bases, and 9 bases stayed unmatched. This CDR3 comprises 15 residues. Germline CDR1 reads SGHAT; CDR2 reads FQNNGV. For the CDR3, the DNA is TGTGCCAGCAGCCCCAGAACAGGGGCGGACAATGAGCAGTTCTTC. This sequence encodes CASSPRTGADNEQFF.

The chain employs TRBV7-8 and TRBJ2-7, with D perhaps given as TRBD1 or TRBD2 (5 bases each). The CDR3 is made up of 15 amino acids. CDR1 is SGHVS, CDR2 FQNEAQ, per germline. V was pared by 6 bases and J by 4 bases, with 19 bases between. CDR3 sequence (DNA): TGTGCCAGCAGGGGGACGGGCATCCGCGTGTACGAGCAGTACTTC. It yields the protein CASRGTGIRVYEQYF. Using reference TRBV7-8 and TRBJ2-7 for the parts outside the CDR3, the full variable domain is GAGVSQSPRYKVAKRGQDVALRCDPISGHVSLFWYQQALGQGPEFLTYFQNEAQLDKSGLPSDRFFAERPEGSVSTLKIQRTQQEDSAVYLCASRGTGIRVYEQYFGPGTRLTVT.

The rearrangement uses TRBV28 and TRBJ1-3; D not certain. This CDR3 contains 11 residues. V lost 2 bases and J 8 bases, leaving 4 bases between the germline ends. Germline CDR1 and CDR2: MDHEN and SYDVKM. CDR3 DNA: TGTGCCAGCAGTTTAGGCTACACCATATATTTT. Its translation: CASSLGYTIYF.

The chain employs TRBV28 and TRBJ1-6; D is unclear. V was shortened by 3 bases and J by 4 bases, with 7 bases between the two germline ends. There are 14 residues in the CDR3. Per germline, CDR1 MDHEN and CDR2 SYDVKM. Written as DNA, the CDR3 is TGTGCCAGCAGTTTCCCCCGGTATAATTCACCCCTCCACTTT. The encoded protein is CASSFPRYNSPLHF.

The chain employs TRBV19 and TRBJ1-2; D is unclear. Germline CDR1 reads LNHDA; CDR2 reads SQIVND (reference sequence). The CDR3 covers 11 residues. Trimming shortened V by 3 bases and J by 5 bases, and 4 bases separated the two germline ends. Written as DNA, the CDR3 is TGTGCCAGTAGTATTCAGTATGGCTACACCTTC. It is translated as CASSIQYGYTF.

The chain employs TRBV7-2 and TRBJ2-5; 10 bases agree with TRBD1. CDR1 and CDR2 (germline): SGHTA, FQGNSA. The trim removed 5 bases at V and 4 bases at J, leaving 13 bases unmatched. The CDR3 contains 17 residues. The CDR3 loop reads CASSPGQGWGSGETQYF. In DNA form, the CDR3 reads TGTGCCAGCAGCCCGGGACAGGGGTGGGGTTCTGGAGAGACCCAGTACTTC.

This chain links TRBV29-1 with TRBJ2-3; D not resolved. V lost 2 bases and J lost 3, with 3 bases in between. Germline CDR1 is SQVTM and CDR2 is ANQGSEA. CDR3 length: 11 residues. CDR3 sequence reads: CSVEMTDTQYF. CDR3 in DNA: TGCAGCGTTGAAATGACAGATACGCAGTATTTT.

V is TRBV6-1 and J is TRBJ2-3; D might be TRBD1 (5 bases). The CDR3 has 12 amino acids. The V gene lost 8 bases and the J gene lost 10 bases, with 16 bases spanning the gap. Germline CDR1 MNHNS, CDR2 SASEGT. CDR3 loop: CASSILGRAQYF. In nucleotides, the CDR3 is TGTGCCAGCTCCATCCTTGGCAGGGCGCAGTATTTT.

In its sample, this clone was seen once. J is TRBJ2-2 and V is TRBV9; 11 nucleotides match TRBD2. J lost 6 bases, V lost 3 bases, and 16 bases had no gene match. The CDR3 contains 19 residues. Germline CDR1 and CDR2: SGDLS and YYNGEE. Written as DNA, the CDR3 is TGTGCCAGCAGCGCTAGACAGGGGGGAACTAGCGGGAGAGCCGGGGAGCTGTTTTTT. Its translation is CASSARQGGTSGRAGELFF.

This chain links TRBV5-6 with TRBJ1-2; TRBD1 matches at 9 bases. The junction had 11 bases not matched to a gene; V was cut back by 3 bases and J by 5 bases. CDR1 SGHDT and CDR2 YYEEEE come from the germline V gene. The CDR3 consists of 16 residues. Here the CDR3 DNA reads TGTGCCAGCAGCTACTCCGGGACAGGGAGCTCGTATGGCTACACCTTC. Translating gives CASSYSGTGSSYGYTF.